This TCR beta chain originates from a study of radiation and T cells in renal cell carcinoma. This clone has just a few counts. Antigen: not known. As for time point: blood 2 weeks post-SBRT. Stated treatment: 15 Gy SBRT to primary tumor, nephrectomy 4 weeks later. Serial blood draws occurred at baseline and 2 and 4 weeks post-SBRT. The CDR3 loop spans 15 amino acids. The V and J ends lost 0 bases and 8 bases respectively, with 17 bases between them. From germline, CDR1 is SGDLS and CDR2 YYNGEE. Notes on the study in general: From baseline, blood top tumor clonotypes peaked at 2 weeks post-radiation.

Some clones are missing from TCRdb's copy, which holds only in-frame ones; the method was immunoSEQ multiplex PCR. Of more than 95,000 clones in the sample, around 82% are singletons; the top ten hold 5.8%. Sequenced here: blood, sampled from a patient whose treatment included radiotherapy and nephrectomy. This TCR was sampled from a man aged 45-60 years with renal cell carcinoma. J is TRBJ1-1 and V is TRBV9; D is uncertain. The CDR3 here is CASSVEGRVEGEAFF. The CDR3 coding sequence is TGTGCCAGCAGCGTAGAAGGCCGAGTTGAGGGCGAAGCTTTCTTT.